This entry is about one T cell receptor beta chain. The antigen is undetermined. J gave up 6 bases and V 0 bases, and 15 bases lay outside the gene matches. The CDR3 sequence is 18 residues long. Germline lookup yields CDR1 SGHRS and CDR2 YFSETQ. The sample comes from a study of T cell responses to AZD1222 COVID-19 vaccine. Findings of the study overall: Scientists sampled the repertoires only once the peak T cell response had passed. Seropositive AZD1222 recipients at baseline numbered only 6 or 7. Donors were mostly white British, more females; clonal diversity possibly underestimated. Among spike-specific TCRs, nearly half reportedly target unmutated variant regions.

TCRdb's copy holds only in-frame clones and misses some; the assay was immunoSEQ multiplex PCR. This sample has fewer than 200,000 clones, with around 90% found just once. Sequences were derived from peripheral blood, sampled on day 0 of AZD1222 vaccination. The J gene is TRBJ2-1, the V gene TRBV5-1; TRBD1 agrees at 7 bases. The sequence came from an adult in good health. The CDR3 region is CASSLVPTGTVFGNEQFF. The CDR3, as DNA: TGCGCCAGCAGCTTGGTTCCGACCGGGACAGTGTTTGGCAATGAGCAGTTCTTC.